A selection of T cell receptor beta chains follows, all from one sample in a study of beta chain features in type 1 diabetes. Sequenced by immunoSEQ multiplex PCR; TCRdb stores in-frame clones only, minus some. The data hold a few hundred thousand clones, with under 20% observed a single time. Sequencing input: naive CD4+ T cells from blood. The receptors originated from a man between 25 and 39 years old with type 1 diabetes. CDR3s include the opening cysteine and the closing phenylalanine or tryptophan. D genes are given only for firm matches. Clone size is not always given. Where it is, it says once, few, many or a class for expanded clones.

abundance	v_gene	j_gene	d_gene	CDR3aa	CDR3nt
few	TRBV28	TRBJ2-7	NA	CASSRGAYEQYF	TGTGCCAGCAGCAGAGGGGCTTACGAGCAGTACTTC
once	TRBV5-1	TRBJ2-3	TRBD2	CASNWGGQSTDTQYF	TGCGCCAGCAATTGGGGAGGGCAGAGCACAGATACGCAGTATTTT
NA	TRBV19	TRBJ2-1	TRBD2	CASINVAGGYNEQFF	TGTGCCAGTATTAACGTAGCGGGAGGGTACAATGAGCAGTTCTTC
few	TRBV29-1	TRBJ2-1	TRBD2	CSVRTSGSWSNEQFF	TGCAGCGTCCGGACTAGCGGGAGTTGGTCAAATGAGCAGTTCTTC
few	TRBV29-1	TRBJ1-1	TRBD1	CSVEVEGARNTEAFF	TGCAGCGTTGAAGTGGAGGGGGCTCGTAACACTGAAGCTTTCTTT
few	TRBV7-2	TRBJ2-3	NA	CASSLLRVGPDTQYF	TGTGCCAGCAGCTTATTGCGCGTTGGACCAGATACGCAGTATTTT
few	TRBV27	TRBJ2-5	NA	CASSLGPGLEETQYF	TGTGCCAGCAGTTTGGGTCCGGGGCTGGAAGAGACCCAGTACTTC
NA	TRBV2	TRBJ1-1	NA	CASLPFVAGEAFF	TGTGCCAGCCTCCCCTTCGTTGCGGGTGAAGCTTTCTTT
NA	TRBV6-6	TRBJ2-3	NA	CASSYTGNTDTQYF	TGTGCCAGCAGTTACACGGGTAACACAGATACGCAGTATTTT
few	TRBV28	TRBJ1-1	TRBD1	CASKRSGQGWTEAFF	TGTGCCAGCAAAAGATCGGGACAGGGATGGACTGAAGCTTTCTTT
few	TRBV4-1	TRBJ1-2	TRBD1	CASSRPDREEYGYTF	TGCGCCAGCAGCCGCCCGGACAGGGAGGAATATGGCTACACCTTC
NA	TRBV30	TRBJ2-1	NA	CAWVRIGEQFF	TGTGCCTGGGTCCGTATAGGAGAGCAGTTCTTC
NA	TRBV20-1	TRBJ2-5	NA	CSATDTETQYF	TGCAGTGCCACGGATACAGAGACCCAGTACTTC
NA	TRBV7-2	TRBJ2-5	NA	CASSPQGQETQYF	TGTGCCAGCAGCCCACAGGGTCAAGAGACCCAGTACTTC
NA	TRBV29-1	TRBJ2-3	NA	CSVEDSRETPDTQYF	TGCAGCGTTGAAGATTCGAGGGAGACCCCAGATACGCAGTATTTT
few	TRBV28	TRBJ1-2	TRBD1	CASSLSDGQANGYTF	TGTGCCAGCAGTTTATCTGACGGACAGGCAAATGGCTACACCTTC
NA	TRBV7-2	TRBJ2-5	NA	CASSLSVSSGRETQYF	TGTGCCAGCAGCTTATCGGTGTCTTCTGGGAGGGAGACCCAGTACTTC
once	TRBV30	TRBJ1-1	NA	CAWSRRQDWNTEAFF	TGTGCCTGGAGTAGAAGACAGGACTGGAACACTGAAGCTTTCTTT